A selection of T cell receptor beta chains follows, all from one sample in a study of blood T cells in healthy people across ages. MiXCR, run by TCRdb on the 5' RACE reads, gives a single entry per CDR3 protein. The table records roughly 640,000 distinct CDR3 sequences, approximately 30% of them present only once. Sample: blood. The receptors here all came from a woman older than 75 in good health. CDR3s include the opening cysteine and the closing phenylalanine or tryptophan. The D gene is left open where the match is weak. Not every row has a clone size; where given, it reads once, few, many or a size class.

clone_size | j_call | v_call | d_call | cdr3_nt | cdr3_aa
many | TRBJ1-5 | TRBV12-3/TRBV12-4 | . | TGTGCCAGCAGTGAATACGGGCCGGCAGGGCCCCAGCATTTT | CASSEYGPAGPQHF
. | TRBJ1-2 | TRBV20-1 | TRBD1 | TGCAGTGCTAGGGAGTCCCGGGACAGGGGCATTCGCTATGGCTACACCTTC | CSARESRDRGIRYGYTF
few | TRBJ1-1 | TRBV3-1 | . | TGTGCCAGCAGCCAGTTTTCGGGGTATGAAGCTTTCTTT | CASSQFSGYEAFF
many | TRBJ2-3 | TRBV7-9 | . | TGTGCCAGCATCCTTGAACAGGGAAGAATTGATACGCAGTATTTT | CASILEQGRIDTQYF
. | TRBJ2-2 | TRBV18 | TRBD1 | TGTGCCAGCTCACCACCGAGAGGGGGCTCGAGCACCGGGGAGCTGTTTTTT | CASSPPRGGSSTGELFF
many | TRBJ2-7 | TRBV10-3 | TRBD2 | TGTGCCATCGCGGCGGGGCGCGGGGGGGTAAACGAGCAGTACTTC | CAIAAGRGGVNEQYF
many | TRBJ1-2 | TRBV5-6 | . | TGTGCCAGCAGCCCGGTGGGGGAAGGCTATGGCTACACCTTC | CASSPVGEGYGYTF
. | TRBJ1-2 | TRBV7-9 | TRBD1 | TGTGCCAGCAGCTTAGCCCAGTATCGTTCCAGGGGGGACTATGGCTACACCTTC | CASSLAQYRSRGDYGYTF
. | TRBJ2-7 | TRBV7-9 | . | TGTGCCAGCAGCGCACCAGACCGCTACGAGCAGTACTTC | CASSAPDRYEQYF
. | TRBJ2-7 | TRBV7-2 | . | TGTGCCAGCAGCCTAAAGACCCGGGACGAGCAGTACTTC | CASSLKTRDEQYF
few | TRBJ2-2 | TRBV5-1 | . | TGCGCCAGCAGCGTGGACGGAGGCACCGGGGAGCTGTTTTTT | CASSVDGGTGELFF
many | TRBJ2-6 | TRBV7-3 | TRBD1 | TGTGCCAGCAGCTTAGAGCGACAGGGTCGAGGAGGGGCCAACGTCCTGACTTTC | CASSLERQGRGGANVLTF
many | TRBJ2-7 | TRBV6-6 | TRBD1 | TGTGCCGCCGGACAGGGGGCGACCAAATTTAAGTACTTC | CAAGQGATKFKYF
many | TRBJ1-1 | TRBV5-1 | . | TGCGCCAGCAGACACGAGTTGACGAACACTGAAGCTTTCTTT | CASRHELTNTEAFF
many | TRBJ1-2 | TRBV7-2 | . | TGTGCCAGCAGCTTATCGGTCCTCCCACCGGGCTACACCTTC | CASSLSVLPPGYTF
. | TRBJ1-5 | TRBV28 | . | TGTGCCAGCTGGAGTAGCAATCAGCCCCAGCATTTT | CASWSSNQPQHF
many | TRBJ1-6 | TRBV9 | . | TGTGCCAGCAGCGTAGATCGGAATTCACCCCTCCACTTT | CASSVDRNSPLHF
few | TRBJ1-2 | TRBV14 | . | TGTGCCAGCAGCCAAGAGTTGGGGGGTGCTGGCTACACCTTC | CASSQELGGAGYTF
. | TRBJ1-6 | TRBV20-1 | . | TGCAGTGCTTGGACGGATAGCTCCTATAATTCACCCCTCCACTTT | CSAWTDSSYNSPLHF
many | TRBJ2-7 | TRBV29-1 | . | TGCAGCGTTGATGGGGGCCGTCCTGCTGACGGGCAGTACTTC | CSVDGGRPADGQYF
. | TRBJ1-1 | TRBV20-1 | . | TGCAGTGCTACCCGAAACCGGGGGAGCACTGAAGCTTTCTTT | CSATRNRGSTEAFF
many | TRBJ2-3 | TRBV27 | TRBD1 | TGTGCCAGCAGTTTTTCCCCTCCGGGACAGACTGTTCGGACGCAGTATTTT | CASSFSPPGQTVRTQYF
many | TRBJ2-1 | TRBV12-3/TRBV12-4 | . | TGTGCCAGCAGACCCCAGTCCCGGGGCCACGACAATGAGCAGTTCTTC | CASRPQSRGHDNEQFF
. | TRBJ2-1 | TRBV7-9 | TRBD1 | TGTGCCAGCAGCTTAGAAGGGACAGGGGAGGATGGGCAGTTCTTC | CASSLEGTGEDGQFF
many | TRBJ2-7 | TRBV20-1 | . | TGCAGTGCTAGATTAAAGGACGAGCAGTACTTC | CSARLKDEQYF
many | TRBJ1-2 | TRBV9 | . | TGTGCCAGCAGCGTAGAAGCACTGGGCGGCTACACCTTC | CASSVEALGGYTF
many | TRBJ1-6 | TRBV4-3 | TRBD1 | TGCGCCAGCAGCCATGCTCCCGGGACAGCCTCCTATAATTCACCCCTCCACTTT | CASSHAPGTASYNSPLHF
many | TRBJ1-6 | TRBV7-9 | . | TGTGCCAGCAGCTTCGTCAATTCACCCCTCCACTTT | CASSFVNSPLHF
. | TRBJ2-2 | TRBV12-3/TRBV12-4 | TRBD1 | TGTGCCAGCAGTTTGCTGACAGGGGGCTTTAGAGCCGGGGAGCTGTTTTTT | CASSLLTGGFRAGELFF
many | TRBJ2-7 | TRBV7-9 | TRBD1 | TGTGCCAGCAGCTATGGGACAGGGATATACTACGAGCAGTACTTC | CASSYGTGIYYEQYF
few | TRBJ2-7 | TRBV20-1 | TRBD2 | TGCAGTGCTCGGGGACTAGTGCAAGGGTCCAATGAGCAGTACTTC | CSARGLVQGSNEQYF
. | TRBJ1-2 | TRBV19 | TRBD1 | TGTGCCAGTACCCTTACGACAGGGCAGGATGGCCACACCTTC | CASTLTTGQDGHTF
many | TRBJ2-7 | TRBV12-3/TRBV12-4 | TRBD2 | TGTGCCAGCAGTCCCCCGTCTAGCGGGGGTCTCCAAACCTACGAGCAGTACTTC | CASSPPSSGGLQTYEQYF
few | TRBJ2-1 | TRBV6-6 | . | TGTGCCAGCACCTTGGGTCCGGTCAGGAGTCACAATGAGCAGTTCTTC | CASTLGPVRSHNEQFF
many | TRBJ2-3 | TRBV12-3/TRBV12-4 | TRBD2 | TGTGCCACCCGGACTAGCGGACCCACAGATACGCAGTATTTT | CATRTSGPTDTQYF
. | TRBJ2-7 | TRBV7-9 | . | TGTGCCAGCAGCTTCCAGGTCCTTCGCGAGCAGTACTTC | CASSFQVLREQYF
many | TRBJ2-3 | TRBV7-3 | . | TGTGCCAGCAGCGTCTCAGGGTTAGGAGGCACAGATACGCAGTATTTT | CASSVSGLGGTDTQYF
many | TRBJ1-6 | TRBV3-1 | . | TGTGCCAGCAGCCTCAACAGGGAGGCGCCCCTCCACTTT | CASSLNREAPLHF
. | TRBJ2-2 | TRBV24-1 | . | TGTACCACCAGTGATCCGGCGACAGGTACCGGGGAGCTGTTTTTT | CTTSDPATGTGELFF
many | TRBJ2-1 | TRBV28 | . | TGTGCCAGCAGTCCCTCGGGGTGGCAGGGCGGAGATGAGCAGTTCTTC | CASSPSGWQGGDEQFF
few | TRBJ1-1 | TRBV5-1 | . | TGCGCCAGCAGCTTGGACGGTGCCGGATCGAACACTGAAGCTTTCTTT | CASSLDGAGSNTEAFF
. | TRBJ2-4 | TRBV20-1 | TRBD1 | TGCAGTGCCCCTGCCCTTTTTCCGGGACAGGGGATAAGAGAGGCCCAGTACTTC | CSAPALFPGQGIREAQYF
many | TRBJ2-3 | TRBV20-1 | . | TGCAGTGCTAGAGGTCTCAGGGGCCGGGCGGGCACAGATACGCAGTATTTT | CSARGLRGRAGTDTQYF
once | TRBJ2-7 | TRBV20-1 | . | TGCAGTGCTAGAGACGTCGCTGAAACCTACGAGCAGTACTTC | CSARDVAETYEQYF
. | TRBJ2-1 | TRBV6-4 | . | TGTGCCAGCAGTATCGAAACGGGGATCGAGCAGTTCTTC | CASSIETGIEQFF
many | TRBJ1-5 | TRBV6-6 | . | TGTGCCAGCACCTACGGGGGTGGGGGGCAGCCCCAGCATTTT | CASTYGGGGQPQHF
. | TRBJ1-5 | TRBV24-1 | . | TGTGCCACCAGTGGGGAAAATTGGCAGCCCCAGCATTTT | CATSGENWQPQHF
many | TRBJ1-6 | TRBV7-8 | TRBD1 | TGTGCCAGCAGCTTAGAAACAGGGGGTTCACCCCTCCACTTT | CASSLETGGSPLHF
. | TRBJ1-5 | TRBV7-9 | . | TGTGCCAGCAGCATTAATTCAGGTTCGGGCAATCAGCCCCAGCATTTT | CASSINSGSGNQPQHF
. | TRBJ1-1 | TRBV29-1 | . | TGCAGCGTTTTAAAAGGTGGTCAGATGAACACTGAAGCTTTCTTT | CSVLKGGQMNTEAFF
few | TRBJ1-5 | TRBV6-1 | . | TGTGCCAGCAGTGACGACAGAGTGAATCAGCCCCAGCATTTT | CASSDDRVNQPQHF
. | TRBJ2-5 | TRBV7-8 | . | TGTGCCAGTATCAATACCGGCAGGGGTGAAGAGACCCAGTACTTC | CASINTGRGEETQYF